The clone carrying this T cell receptor beta chain was counted once. No antigen is known for it. As every portion of the isolated RNA was reverse transcribed, the sequencing read expressed TCRB transcripts. Data came from immunoSEQ multiplex PCR; TCRdb stores just in-frame clones and leaves some out. The table shows 400,000 to 600,000 clones, with 30% occurring only once. The data derive from a study of beta chain features in type 1 diabetes. Study-level findings and limits: Moderately but significantly shorter TCRB CDR3s were found in Type 1 diabetes patients in all four CD4+ subsets.

The germline V and J ends were trimmed by 0 bases and 2 bases, with 11 bases remaining between them. The CDR3 extends over 16 amino acids. The germline V gene has CDR1 SGHVS and CDR2 FNYEAQ. Every donor provided one heparinised blood draw, which averaged approximately 100 mL. Markers CD45RO/CCR7/CD25/CD127/CD95/CD27 served to sort CD4+ naive, central memory, regulatory and stem cell-like memory cells. This chain links TRBV7-6 with TRBJ1-5; D is uncertain. The source is a man between 18 and 29 years old in good health. Sequencing was performed on naive CD4+ T cells from blood. For the CDR3, the DNA is TGTGCCAGCAGCTTAGCGGCTGGGGATCGCAATCAGCCCCAGCATTTT. It codes for CASSLAAGDRNQPQHF. The full variable domain, with the rest looked up from reference TRBV7-6 and TRBJ1-5, is GAGVSQSPRYKVTKRGQDVALRCDPISGHVSLYWYRQALGQGPEFLTYFNYEAQQDKSGLPNDRFSAERPEGSISTLTIQRTEQRDSAMYRCASSLAAGDRNQPQHFGDGTRLSIL.